This TCR beta chain appears in the sequencing data of a study of beta chain features in type 1 diabetes (dated by TCRdb to 2017 to 2018). For context, the study as a whole: Patients and healthy donors did not differ in mean age, gender distribution, total cell number or subset yield. Regulatory and stem cell-like memory subsets were obtained from only 8 patients and about eight healthy donors, while naive and central memory subsets were obtained from all 30 or so donors. In the study, recently diagnosed type 1 diabetes patients and matched healthy donors were compared on the TCRB repertoires of their sorted circulating CD4+ T cell subsets. Across all samples, around 100 million sorted cells were examined, and cell number per subset correlated strongly with RNA yield.

Comment on this clone: No cognate antigen has been identified for it. Base qualities are missing; no much larger clone stands one base away.

A single peripheral blood draw of approximately 100 mL on average was collected from each donor into heparinised tubes. A BD FACSAria II and a panel including CD45RO, CCR7, CD25, CD127, CD95 and CD27 were used to sort naive, central memory, regulatory and stem cell-like memory CD4+ T cells. Every sorted population had a purity above 95%. PBMCs were separated immediately by Lymphoprep density gradient centrifugation and were stained directly, without being cultured. To minimize batch effects, samples were stained and sorted in pairs, one healthy donor with one patient per experiment. Findings and caveats that apply to the study as a whole: Naive, central memory and regulatory TCRB repertoires appeared more similar among patients than among healthy donors. At VDJ recombination sites, patients with type 1 diabetes made fewer insertions and deleted more nucleotides, a pattern implying thymic rearrangement abnormalities. Because small numbers of individuals were included in the HLA sub-analyses, any influence of HLA type on TCRB rearrangement was left unresolved. Sequencing cDNA rather than genomic DNA could over-represent highly expressing activated cells, although activation and CD3 levels did not differ between groups. A moderate but significant shortening of TCRB CDR3 length was observed in type 1 diabetes patients in all four CD4+ subsets. Shorter templates might have been favored by PCR, but patient and control samples were amplified and corrected together, so both groups would have been affected equally by any skew.

CDR1 and CDR2 were assigned from the germline V gene as SQVTM and ANQGSEA. Ends trimmed: V by 7 bases, J by 8 bases; bases unmatched to a gene: 8. Including the terminal cysteine and phenylalanine, the CDR3 comprises 13 residues. Only the CDR3 DNA stays, 39 bases, in frame from base 1. All of the isolated RNA was reverse transcribed with the High Capacity cDNA Reverse Transcription Kit, so expressed TCRB transcripts were sequenced. Deep immunoSEQ sequencing was applied to naive, central memory and regulatory T cell samples, giving an average of about 3.57 million total reads per sample. After sorted cells were lysed in RLT buffer, RNA was extracted with DNase-treated RNeasy Micro or Mini kits, with the choice depending on cell number. Each cell subset was processed on its own to prevent cross-contamination, while patient and healthy donor samples were processed together. The immunoSEQ multiplex PCR was used to amplify TCRB sequences from cDNA, yielding 87-bp fragments that span the CDR3 region. Amplicons were sequenced on the Illumina HiSeq platform. In the original analysis: Synthetic template baselines were used to correct PCR bias computationally, reads within Hamming distance 2 were collapsed together, and singletons that could not be merged were discarded. Reads were aligned against IMGT to assign V, D and J genes, CDR3 length and insertions or deletions at six rearrangement sites. Within each subset, clonotype counts were normalized to sorted cell number, and only after that were true diversity and Gini coefficients computed with the tcR R package. The overlap coefficient, calculated on TCRB nucleotide sequences, was used to measure repertoire sharing. As a proxy for the pre-selection repertoire, out-of-frame TCRB sequences from naive cells were analyzed. Here the immuneACCESS table is served through TCRdb, limited to in-frame sequences with V and J called. Missing clones are a known gap in these copies; in checked studies unresolved V genes cover under half, and the rest lacks a known reason. V and J calls and clone size come straight from that table; D and trimming were deduced from the DNA. This sample holds about 360,000 clones; roughly 12% were observed only once. The ten largest clones capture 0.0095% to 0.013% of the sample.

The chain links TRBV29-1 with TRBJ1-4; TRBD1 fits 9 bases in the junction. Sequenced sample: naive CD4+ T cells from blood. The cell subset or site label corresponds to: true naive CD4+ T cells. The sequence derives from a woman younger than 35 with type 1 diabetes. The CDR3 protein is CSAWTGEGEKLFF. The DNA sequence is given as TGCAGCGCTTGGACAGGGGAAGGCGAAAAACTGTTTTTT.